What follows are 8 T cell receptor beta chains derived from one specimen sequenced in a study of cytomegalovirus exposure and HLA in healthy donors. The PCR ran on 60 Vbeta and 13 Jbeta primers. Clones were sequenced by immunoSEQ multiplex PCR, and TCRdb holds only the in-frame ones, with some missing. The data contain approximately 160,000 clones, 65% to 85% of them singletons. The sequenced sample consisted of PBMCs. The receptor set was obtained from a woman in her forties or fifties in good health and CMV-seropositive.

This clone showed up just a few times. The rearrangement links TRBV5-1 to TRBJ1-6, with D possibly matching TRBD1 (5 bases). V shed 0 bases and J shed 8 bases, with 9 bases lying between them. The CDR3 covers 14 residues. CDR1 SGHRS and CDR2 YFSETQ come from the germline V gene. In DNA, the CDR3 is TGCGCCAGCAGCTTGGCCGGGGGGGATTCACCCCTCCACTTT. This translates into CASSLAGGDSPLHF.

CDR3 amino acids: CASSLKAGGTGELFF. For the CDR3, the DNA is TGTGCCAGCAGCTTAAAAGCGGGGGGCACCGGGGAGCTGTTTTTT. V and J are TRBV7-2 and TRBJ2-2, with 9 positions matching TRBD2. V lost 2 bases to trimming and J lost 4 bases; unmatched junction nucleotides: 2. The CDR3 contains 15 residues. Per germline, CDR1 SGHTA and CDR2 FQGNSA.

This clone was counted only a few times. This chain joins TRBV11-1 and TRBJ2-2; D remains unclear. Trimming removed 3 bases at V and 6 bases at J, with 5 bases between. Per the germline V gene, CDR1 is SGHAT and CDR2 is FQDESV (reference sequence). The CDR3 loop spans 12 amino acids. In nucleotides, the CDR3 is TGTGCCAGCAGCTTTCGGGCCGGGGAGCTGTTTTTT. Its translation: CASSFRAGELFF.

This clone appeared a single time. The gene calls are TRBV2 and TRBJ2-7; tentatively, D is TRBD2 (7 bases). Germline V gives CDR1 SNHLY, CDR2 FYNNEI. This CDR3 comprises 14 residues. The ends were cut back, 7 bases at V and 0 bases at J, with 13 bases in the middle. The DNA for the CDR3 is TGTGCCAGCAAGGGGGGGGGTACCTCCTACGAGCAGTACTTC. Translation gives CASKGGGTSYEQYF.

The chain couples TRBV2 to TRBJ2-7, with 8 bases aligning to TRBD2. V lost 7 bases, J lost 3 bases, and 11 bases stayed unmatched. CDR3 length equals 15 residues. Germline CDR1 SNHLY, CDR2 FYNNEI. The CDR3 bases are TGTGCCAGCACCCGGGGGGGGCAGCCTAACTACGAGCAGTACTTC. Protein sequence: CASTRGGQPNYEQYF.

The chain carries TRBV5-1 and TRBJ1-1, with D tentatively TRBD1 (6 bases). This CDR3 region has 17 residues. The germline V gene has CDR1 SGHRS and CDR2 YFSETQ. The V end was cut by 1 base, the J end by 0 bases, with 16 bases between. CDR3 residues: CASSLLGRDNMNTEAFF. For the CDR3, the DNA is TGCGCCAGCAGCTTGTTGGGCAGGGACAACATGAACACTGAAGCTTTCTTT.

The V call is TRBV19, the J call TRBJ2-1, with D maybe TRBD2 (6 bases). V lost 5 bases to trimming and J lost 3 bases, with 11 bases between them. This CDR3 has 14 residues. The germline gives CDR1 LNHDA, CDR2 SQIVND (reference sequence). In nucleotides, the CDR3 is TGTGCCAGTAGTCTTGCGGGGCTCTACAATGAGCAGTTCTTC. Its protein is CASSLAGLYNEQFF. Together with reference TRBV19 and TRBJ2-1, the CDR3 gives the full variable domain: DGGITQSPKYLFRKEGQNVTLSCEQNLNHDAMYWYRQDPGQGLRLIYYSQIVNDFQKGDIAEGYSVSREKKESFPLTVTSAQKNPTAFYLCASSLAGLYNEQFFGPGTRLTVL.

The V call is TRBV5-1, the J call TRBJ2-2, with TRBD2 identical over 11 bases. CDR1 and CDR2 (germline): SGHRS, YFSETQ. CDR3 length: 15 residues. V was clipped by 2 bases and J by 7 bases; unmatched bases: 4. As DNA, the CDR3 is TGCGCCAGCAGCTTTAGCGGGGGGGAACGCGGGGAGCTGTTTTTT. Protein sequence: CASSFSGGERGELFF.